Below are 27 T cell receptor beta chains sequenced from a single sample in a study of control samples from healthy donors and cancer patients. Data came from immunoSEQ multiplex PCR; TCRdb stores just in-frame clones and leaves some out. This sample yields around 76,000 clones, of which 75% to 90% are seen a single time; 9.5% belongs to the top ten. Sequencing was done on a sample of PBMCs. The origin of the receptors is a woman aged 50 to 60 with colorectal cancer.

This clone is deemed medium-sized. V gene TRBV23-1 combines with J gene TRBJ2-3; 9 nucleotides agree with TRBD2. TRBV23-1 is noted as an ORF with a role that remains uncertain. V lost 0 bases to trimming and J lost 5 bases; unmatched junction nucleotides: 6. The CDR3 runs to 16 residues. The CDR3 DNA reads as TGCGCCAGCAGTCAATCAGGCGGGGGGGCCGAAGATACGCAGTATTTT. Translating gives CASSQSGGGAEDTQYF.

This chain links TRBV27 with TRBJ1-1, with 7 bases that match TRBD1. Germline trimming cut 3 bases from V and 8 bases from J; bases unmatched to any gene: 6. Germline V gene data show CDR1 as MNHEY and CDR2 as SMNVEV (reference sequence). The CDR3 runs to 13 residues. The CDR3 here is CASSFQDRSEAFF. The CDR3 DNA sequence: TGTGCCAGCAGTTTCCAGGACAGGTCGGAAGCTTTCTTT.

J is TRBJ2-1 and V is TRBV7-6, with 12 bases lining up with TRBD1. The CDR3 spans 18 residues. Unmatched junction bases numbered 6, after V lost 3 bases and J lost 0 bases. The germline gives CDR1 SGHVS, CDR2 FNYEAQ. DNA of the CDR3: TGTGCCAGCAGCTTGGGACAGGGGGCATCGAGCTCCTACAATGAGCAGTTCTTC. Amino acid sequence: CASSLGQGASSSYNEQFF.

In this sample, this clone turned up a few times. The J gene is TRBJ2-1, the V gene TRBV4-3; 8 bases align to TRBD2. Germline V gene data show CDR1 as LGHNA and CDR2 as YSLEER. Trimming took 0 bases from V and 4 from J; bases not matched to a gene: 8. The CDR3 is 17 residues long. CDR3 protein: CASSQEDRSSGYNEQFF. CDR3 DNA: TGCGCCAGCAGCCAAGAGGATCGTTCTAGCGGGTACAATGAGCAGTTCTTC.

Details on this clone: Distinct nucleotide sequences in the sample also encode this CDR3. This rearrangement joins TRBV6-2 or TRBV6-3 to TRBJ2-1; 9 bases are a match to TRBD1. The CDR3 extends over 15 amino acids. CDR1 and CDR2 from the germline V gene are MNHEY and SVGEGT. V was pared by 0 bases and J by 4 bases, with 1 base of the junction left unmatched. CDR3: CASSYSGTGYNEQFF. The DNA of the CDR3 is TGTGCCAGCAGTTACTCTGGGACAGGGTACAATGAGCAGTTCTTC.

The V gene is TRBV5-5, the J gene TRBJ1-1, with a tentative D call TRBD1 (6 bases). The V gene's germline CDR1 is SGHKS and CDR2 YYEKEE (reference sequence). V was shortened by 4 bases and J by 4 bases, with 17 bases between the two germline ends. This CDR3 comprises 15 residues. This chain's CDR3 is CASSQEGGTGTEAFF. The CDR3 bases are TGTGCCAGCAGCCAAGAAGGGGGAACGGGCACTGAAGCTTTCTTT.

The V gene is TRBV7-8, the J gene TRBJ1-4; perhaps TRBD1 as D (6 bases). Between the trimmed V and J ends, which lost 5 bases and 8 bases, there was a span of 15 bases. The CDR3 is 14 residues long. Germline loops: CDR1 SGHVS, CDR2 FQNEAQ. CDR3 sequence: CASSLGTNREKLFF. CDR3 in DNA: TGTGCCAGCAGCCTAGGGACAAACCGGGAAAAACTGTTTTTT.

The CDR3 sequence: CAIRSSTDTQYF. For the CDR3, the DNA is TGTGCCATCCGGAGTAGCACAGATACGCAGTATTTT. This chain links TRBV6-5 with TRBJ2-3; D remains unclear. The CDR3 totals 12 residues. Per germline, CDR1 MNHEY and CDR2 SVGAGI. With 10 bases removed from V and 0 bases from J, the gap between germline ends came to 8 bases.

The rearrangement uses TRBV6-2 or TRBV6-3 and TRBJ2-7; D might be TRBD1 or TRBD2, each matching 5 bases. Germline loops: CDR1 MNHEY, CDR2 SVGEGT. This CDR3 spans 14 amino acids. Trimming took 2 bases from V and 3 from J, leaving 11 bases between them. CDR3: CASSYEGTHYEQYV. DNA for the CDR3: TGTGCCAGCAGTTACGAGGGGACCCACTACGAGCAGTACGTC.

The chain combines TRBV19 with TRBJ2-1; D ambiguous. The CDR3 has 14 amino acids. Trimming pared 5 bases from V and 2 bases from J, leaving 10 bases between. The germline V gene has CDR1 LNHDA and CDR2 SQIVND (reference sequence). The CDR3 is CASSLDRAYNEQFF. The CDR3 DNA follows: TGTGCCAGTAGTTTGGACCGAGCCTACAATGAGCAGTTCTTC. Complete variable domain (other parts from reference TRBV19 and TRBJ2-1): DGGITQSPKYLFRKEGQNVTLSCEQNLNHDAMYWYRQDPGQGLRLIYYSQIVNDFQKGDIAEGYSVSREKKESFPLTVTSAQKNPTAFYLCASSLDRAYNEQFFGPGTRLTVL.

The rearrangement uses TRBV3-1 (or the pseudogene TRBV3-2) and TRBJ1-2, with 7 bases fitting TRBD1. Germline lookup yields CDR1 LGHDT and CDR2 YNNKEL (reference sequence). This CDR3 has 16 residues. V was clipped by 3 bases and J by 3 bases; unmatched bases: 10. The CDR3 spells CASSHRRGTAHYGYTF. Written as DNA, the CDR3 is TGTGCCAGCAGCCATCGGAGGGGGACAGCACACTATGGCTACACCTTC.

A single count supports this clone. The chain is built from TRBV29-1 and TRBJ1-1, with D tentatively TRBD1 (6 bases). CDR1 and CDR2 (germline): SQVTM, ANQGSEA. The CDR3 runs 12 residues. V lost 4 bases to trimming and J lost 4 bases, with 10 bases between them. The CDR3 region is CSVVGGFTEAFF. The CDR3 coding sequence is TGCAGCGTTGTTGGGGGCTTCACTGAAGCTTTCTTT.

The chain couples TRBV5-6 to TRBJ1-4; a weak D match, TRBD1 (6 bases). This CDR3 comprises 15 residues. The germline V gene encodes CDR1 SGHDT and CDR2 YYEEEE. V was cut by 4 bases and J by 7 bases, with 17 bases left in between. The CDR3 here is CASSSDTGLSEKLFF. Written as DNA, the CDR3 is TGTGCCAGCAGCAGCGATACAGGGTTGAGTGAAAAACTGTTTTTT.

This chain connects TRBV4-3 to TRBJ2-5; 12 bases are a match to TRBD2. With 2 bases clipped from V and 3 bases from J, the junction kept 13 bases outside the gene matches. The CDR3 extends over 19 amino acids. The germline V gene has CDR1 LGHNA and CDR2 YSLEER. The CDR3 loop is CASSQWAPGLAGREETQYF. The CDR3 nucleotides read TGCGCCAGCAGCCAATGGGCCCCGGGACTAGCGGGCCGGGAAGAGACCCAGTACTTC.

The chain carries TRBV5-6 and TRBJ2-3, with TRBD1 identical over 9 bases. V was pared by 4 bases and J by 6 bases, with 9 bases of the junction left unmatched. The CDR3 has 15 amino acids. Germline lookup yields CDR1 SGHDT and CDR2 YYEEEE. This CDR3 is CASSQIQGAGDTQYF. CDR3 in DNA: TGTGCCAGCAGCCAGATACAGGGGGCCGGGGATACGCAGTATTTT.

CDR3 sequence: CAWSVGLAGSQETQYF. The CDR3 DNA sequence: TGTGCCTGGAGTGTGGGACTAGCGGGGTCTCAAGAGACCCAGTACTTC. The chain joins TRBV30 to TRBJ2-5, with TRBD2 matching 13 bases. The CDR3 is made up of 16 amino acids. The V segment lost 0 bases and the J segment 2 bases; nucleotides outside the gene matches: 3. Germline V lookup: CDR1 GTSNPN, CDR2 SVGIG (reference sequence).

The rearrangement links TRBV7-2 to TRBJ1-4; tentatively, D is TRBD1 (5 bases). Between the trimmed V and J ends, which lost 7 bases and 8 bases, there was a span of 14 bases. Germline V gene lookup returns CDR1 SGHTA and CDR2 FQGNSA. CDR3 length equals 13 residues. Written as DNA, the CDR3 is TGTGCCAGCACCTTGAATAAGGGGGAAAAACTGTTTTTT. The encoded protein is CASTLNKGEKLFF.

The V gene is TRBV21-1, the J gene TRBJ1-5; the DNA was not compared with TRBD1, the D call given in the table. TRBV21-1 is labeled a pseudogene. This CDR3 spans 14 amino acids. CDR3 loop: CASSKRGRNQPQHF. CDR3 coding DNA: TGTGCCAGCAGCAAAAGGGGCAGAAATCAGCCCCAGCATTTT.

V usage is TRBV6-5 and J usage is TRBJ1-6; 9 nucleotides match TRBD1. The ends lost 5 bases at V and 9 bases at J; junction bases unmatched: 8. CDR1 is MNHEY, CDR2 SVGAGI, per germline. The CDR3 runs to 15 residues. CDR3 nucleotides: TGTGCCAGCAGTCTTACGGGGACAGGGTCTTCACCCCTCCACTTT. Amino acids: CASSLTGTGSSPLHF.

The gene calls are TRBV6-9 and TRBJ1-2; D not resolved. The length of the CDR3 is 13 residues. Trimming stripped 3 bases from V and 6 bases from J, with 11 bases between. Germline CDR1 reads MNHGY; CDR2 reads SVAAGI. The CDR3: CASSYFGSNGYTF. The CDR3, as DNA: TGTGCCAGCAGTTACTTCGGGTCGAATGGCTACACCTTC.

The chain recombines TRBV19 with TRBJ2-2; TRBD1 aligns across 8 bases. The CDR3 sequence is 15 residues long. V shed 10 bases and J 0 bases; nucleotides not matched to a gene: 7. The germline V gene encodes CDR1 LNHDA and CDR2 SQIVND (reference sequence). The CDR3 protein is CATSRTGSNTGELFF. The CDR3 bases are TGTGCCACCTCCAGGACAGGGTCGAACACCGGGGAGCTGTTTTTT.

J is TRBJ1-2 and V is TRBV6-5; 7 bases align to TRBD1. The CDR3 totals 13 residues. V shed 4 bases and J 8 bases; nucleotides not matched to a gene: 7. Germline CDR1 is MNHEY and CDR2 is SVGAGI. The CDR3 sequence is CASSSATGRGYTF. In nucleotides, the CDR3 is TGTGCCAGCAGTTCTGCGACAGGGCGGGGCTACACCTTC.

The rearrangement links TRBV6-5 to TRBJ1-2; 8 bases map to TRBD1. The V and J ends lost 7 bases and 4 bases, in that order; junction bases with no gene match: 8. From germline, CDR1 is MNHEY and CDR2 SVGAGI. This CDR3 contains 14 residues. The CDR3 bases are TGTGCCAGCACTCTACAGGGGGACGGCTATGGCTACACCTTC. This translates into CASTLQGDGYGYTF.

This chain connects TRBV5-1 to TRBJ2-1, with 11 bases aligning to TRBD2. In germline, CDR1 is SGHRS, CDR2 YFSETQ. The CDR3 covers 15 residues. The trim removed 6 bases at V and 6 bases at J, leaving 8 bases unmatched. The CDR3 coding sequence is TGCGCCAGCACCGGGAGTAGCGGGGGGGCCAATGAGCAGTTCTTC. As protein: CASTGSSGGANEQFF. Full variable domain (outside the CDR3, taken from reference TRBV5-1 and TRBJ2-1): KAGVTQTPRYLIKTRGQQVTLSCSPISGHRSVSWYQQTPGQGLQFLFEYFSETQRNKGNFPGRFSGRQFSNSRSEMNVSTLELGDSALYLCASTGSSGGANEQFFGPGTRLTVL.

CDR3 protein: CASSQTSGGVSTDTQYF. The CDR3, as DNA: TGTGCCAGCAGCCAAACTAGCGGGGGGGTTAGCACAGATACGCAGTATTTT. The chain links TRBV3-1 (or the pseudogene TRBV3-2) to TRBJ2-3, with 13 bases identical to TRBD2. Germline CDR1 and CDR2: LGHDT and YNNKEL (reference sequence). V trimming: 2 bases; J trimming: 0 bases; junction bases outside the gene matches: 2. This CDR3 spans 17 amino acids.

The DNA for the CDR3 is TGCGCCAGCAGTGACCAGACTAGCGGAGGGGGGTATTTT. Its protein product is CASSDQTSGGGYF. The chain combines TRBV10-2 with TRBJ2-3; TRBD2 agrees at 9 bases. CDR1 and CDR2 from the germline V gene are WSHSY and SAAADI. V was pared by 3 bases and J by 14 bases, with 9 bases of the junction left unmatched. The length of the CDR3 is 13 residues.

The V call is TRBV27, the J call TRBJ1-6, with D perhaps matching TRBD1 (5 bases). The CDR3 runs 16 residues. V lost 3 bases and J 6 bases, leaving 15 bases between the germline ends. CDR1 is MNHEY and CDR2 is SMNVEV in the germline V gene (reference sequence). CDR3 loop: CASSFGGISRNSPLHF. The CDR3 nucleotides are TGTGCCAGCAGTTTCGGGGGGATATCTCGTAATTCACCCCTCCACTTT.